Each of the 25 T cell receptor beta chains below was sequenced from the same sample in a study of blood T cell repertoires in COVID-19. Libraries were prepared by immunoSEQ multiplex PCR; TCRdb keeps only in-frame clonotypes and omits some of them. The sample shows approximately 170,000 clones, approximately 87% of them seen only once. What was sequenced was peripheral blood. These receptors originate from a woman in her 70s with acute or convalescent COVID-19.

CDR3 loop: CASSRWDRLTDEKLFF. In DNA form, the CDR3 reads TGCGCCAGCAGCCGCTGGGACAGATTAACGGATGAAAAACTGTTTTTT. This chain connects TRBV4-3 to TRBJ1-4, with TRBD1 matching over 7 bases. V gave up 4 bases and J gave up 6 bases; unmatched junction bases: 11. The CDR3 totals 16 residues. Germline CDR1 is LGHNA and CDR2 is YSLEER.

The chain recombines TRBV9 with TRBJ2-1, with 7 positions matching TRBD1. The trim removed 1 base at V and 5 bases at J, leaving 6 bases unmatched. This CDR3 comprises 15 residues. Germline V gives CDR1 SGDLS, CDR2 YYNGEE. The DNA for the CDR3 is TGTGCCAGCAGCGTATCGGCAGGGGGTAACAATGAGCAGTTCTTC. The encoded protein is CASSVSAGGNNEQFF.

The chain couples TRBV4-2 to TRBJ2-1; 9 nucleotides align to TRBD1. Losses at the gene ends were 0 bases for V and 1 base for J; bases not matched to a gene: 7. Per germline, CDR1 LGHNA and CDR2 YNFKEQ. This CDR3 comprises 18 residues. The CDR3 sequence: CASSQDPGQGLSYNEQFF. CDR3 nucleotide sequence: TGTGCCAGCAGCCAAGACCCAGGACAGGGGTTATCCTACAATGAGCAGTTCTTC.

This chain links TRBV5-5 with TRBJ1-2; 9 nucleotides align to TRBD1. The CDR3 has 13 amino acids. Germline V CDR1 and CDR2: SGHKS, YYEKEE (reference sequence). J gave up 6 bases and V 8 bases, and 8 bases lay outside the gene matches. The CDR3 spells CASRTGALDGYTF. The CDR3 DNA reads as TGTGCCAGTCGGACAGGGGCCTTGGATGGCTACACCTTC.

This clone was seen once. The DNA for the CDR3 is TGTGCCAGCAGTTTACCCCTAACAGGGGCTTACGAGCAGTACTTC. This encodes CASSLPLTGAYEQYF. The rearrangement links TRBV28 to TRBJ2-7; TRBD1 aligns across 7 bases. Trimming removed 2 bases from V and 4 bases from J; junction bases left unmatched: 8. Germline CDR1 reads MDHEN; CDR2 reads SYDVKM. This CDR3 has 15 amino acids.

This clone is a singleton in its sample. V gene TRBV18 combines with J gene TRBJ1-1; TRBD1 agrees at 11 bases. There are 16 residues in the CDR3. Losses at the gene ends were 6 bases for V and 3 bases for J; bases not matched to a gene: 9. Germline values: CDR1 KGHSH, CDR2 LQKENI. The CDR3 sequence is CASSPGTGGSHTEAFF. For the CDR3, the DNA is TGTGCCAGCTCCCCCGGGACAGGGGGATCGCACACTGAAGCTTTCTTT.

The chain uses TRBV7-2 and TRBJ2-6; D is perhaps TRBD1 (6 bases). V was clipped by 3 bases and J by 4 bases, with 10 bases between them. The CDR3 sequence is 15 residues long. Looked up from germline, CDR1 is SGHTA and CDR2 is FQGNSA. CDR3 sequence: CASSLGATGANVLTF. The CDR3 bases are TGTGCCAGCAGCTTGGGGGCGACAGGGGCCAACGTCCTGACTTTC.

The chain is built from TRBV11-2 and TRBJ2-3; 7 bases match TRBD1. This CDR3 is 18 amino acids long. Germline lookup yields CDR1 SGHAT and CDR2 FQNNGV. V dropped 1 base and J dropped 3; count of bases not matched to a gene: 13. The CDR3 loop reads CASSLAAGGGRGTDTQYF. The CDR3 coding sequence is TGTGCCAGCAGCTTAGCGGCCGGCGGAGGCAGGGGGACAGATACGCAGTATTTT.

The chain links TRBV28 to TRBJ1-5; D is undetermined. Germline CDR1 MDHEN, CDR2 SYDVKM. The germline V and J ends were trimmed by 3 bases and 4 bases, with 13 bases remaining between them. The CDR3 is 15 residues long. CDR3 region: CASSFSGRKNQPQHF. Here the CDR3 DNA reads TGTGCCAGCAGTTTTTCCGGCAGGAAAAATCAGCCCCAGCATTTT. Using reference TRBV28 and TRBJ1-5 for the parts outside the CDR3, the full variable domain is DVKVTQSSRYLVKRTGEKVFLECVQDMDHENMFWYRQDPGLGLRLIYFSYDVKMKEKGDIPEGYSVSREKKERFSLILESASTNQTSMYLCASSFSGRKNQPQHFGDGTRLSIL.

The rearrangement joins TRBV7-6 to TRBJ2-7; D may be TRBD1 (5 bases). V was trimmed by 2 bases and J by 5 bases, leaving 10 bases between them. CDR3 length: 13 amino acids. Germline V lookup: CDR1 SGHVS, CDR2 FNYEAQ. CDR3 in DNA: TGTGCCAGCAGCTTATCAGGGAACGACGAGCAGTACTTC. It translates to CASSLSGNDEQYF.

This clone has only one observation. The V and J genes are TRBV27 and TRBJ2-1; D may be TRBD2 (6 bases). Deletions cut 1 base from V and 7 bases from J, with 17 bases between. The length of the CDR3 is 16 residues. The germline gives CDR1 MNHEY, CDR2 SMNVEV (reference sequence). The CDR3 loop reads CASSLYQGGPGNEQFF. For the CDR3, the DNA is TGTGCCAGCAGTTTATATCAGGGAGGCCCAGGGAATGAGCAGTTCTTC.

J is TRBJ2-1 and V is TRBV9; perhaps TRBD2 as D (6 bases). Germline-derived CDR1 and CDR2 are SGDLS and YYNGEE. V gave up 0 bases and J gave up 6 bases, with 16 bases separating them. The CDR3 totals 16 residues. DNA of the CDR3: TGTGCCAGCAGCGTAGCATCTTGGCGGGAAATCAATGAGCAGTTCTTC. This codes for CASSVASWREINEQFF.

This chain connects TRBV27 to TRBJ1-2, with TRBD1 matching over 8 bases. CDR3 length equals 16 residues. Trimming removed 5 bases from V and 4 bases from J; junction bases left unmatched: 12. The germline V gene encodes CDR1 MNHEY and CDR2 SMNVEV (reference sequence). As DNA, the CDR3 is TGTGCCAGCAGTCTACTCGGACAGGGCCGAAGCTATGGCTACACCTTC. It is translated as CASSLLGQGRSYGYTF.

This clone was seen only a few times. This chain links TRBV9 with TRBJ1-2; 7 nucleotides align to TRBD1. This CDR3 region has 16 residues. The V and J ends lost 4 bases and 0 bases, in that order; junction bases with no gene match: 9. From germline, CDR1 is SGDLS and CDR2 YYNGEE. CDR3 nucleotides: TGTGCCAGCAGCCCACTTTACAGGGGAGCTAACTATGGCTACACCTTC. Amino acid sequence: CASSPLYRGANYGYTF.

This clone was seen a single time. The chain has TRBV7-9 and TRBJ1-1, with D hard to call. The CDR3 sequence is 13 residues long. Germline V CDR1 and CDR2: SEHNR, FQNEAQ (reference sequence). V shed 6 bases and J shed 7 bases, with 15 bases lying between them. The CDR3 DNA is TGTGCCAGCAGGGAGGATACAGTATTTGAAGCTTTCTTT. Its protein is CASREDTVFEAFF.

This clone was picked up a small number of times. The rearrangement uses TRBV9 and TRBJ2-3, with D maybe TRBD2 (5 bases). The germline V gene encodes CDR1 SGDLS and CDR2 YYNGEE. This CDR3 contains 16 residues. V dropped 4 bases and J dropped 4 bases, with 19 bases sitting between them. The CDR3 loop is CASSLLAYEIPDTQYF. For the CDR3, the DNA is TGTGCCAGCAGCCTGCTAGCTTATGAAATCCCAGATACGCAGTATTTT.

This chain uses TRBV5-8 with TRBJ2-4; possibly TRBD2 for D (7 bases). This CDR3 is built from 15 residues. Between the trimmed V and J ends, which lost 0 bases and 8 bases, there was a span of 15 bases. In germline, CDR1 is SGHTS, CDR2 YDEGEE. The CDR3 loop is CASSLGVRGADIQYF. CDR3 DNA: TGTGCCAGCAGCTTGGGAGTTCGGGGGGCGGACATTCAGTACTTC.

The chain joins TRBV6-5 to TRBJ1-6, with D perhaps matching TRBD1 (6 bases). The V and J ends lost 10 bases and 5 bases respectively, with 15 bases between them. CDR3 size: 14 residues. The germline CDR1 and CDR2 sequences are MNHEY and SVGAGI. CDR3 bases: TGTGCCACACTAAGGACAGTCCATAATTCACCCCTCCACTTT. Protein: CATLRTVHNSPLHF.

This clone was seen a handful of times. V gene TRBV5-1 combines with J gene TRBJ2-1; 10 bases agree with TRBD1. The CDR3 has 15 residues. Germline V gene lookup returns CDR1 SGHRS and CDR2 YFSETQ. Trimming at V came to 4 bases and at J to 4 bases, leaving 5 bases not matched to a gene. CDR3 region: CASSEGQGRYNEQFF. The CDR3 region has the DNA TGCGCCAGCAGCGAGGGACAGGGGCGGTACAATGAGCAGTTCTTC.

The rearrangement uses TRBV10-3 and TRBJ2-1, with 10 nucleotides matching TRBD1. V lost 7 bases, J lost 3 bases, and 6 bases stayed unmatched. Per germline, CDR1 ENHRY and CDR2 SYGVKD. The CDR3 has 15 amino acids. CDR3 in amino acids: CAITRDRGGYNEQFF. The CDR3 DNA follows: TGTGCCATCACCCGGGACAGGGGAGGCTACAATGAGCAGTTCTTC.

This chain connects TRBV9 to TRBJ2-1; D may be TRBD2 (6 bases). The CDR3 is 15 amino acids. Germline V gene data show CDR1 as SGDLS and CDR2 as YYNGEE. V lost 2 bases to trimming and J lost 4 bases, with 13 bases between them. CDR3 in amino acids: CASSVPPGDYNEQFF. The CDR3 DNA sequence: TGTGCCAGCAGCGTCCCACCGGGGGATTACAATGAGCAGTTCTTC.

This chain connects TRBV9 to TRBJ1-6, with 7 nucleotides matching TRBD1. The length of the CDR3 is 17 residues. Germline V gene data show CDR1 as SGDLS and CDR2 as YYNGEE. Unmatched junction bases numbered 8, after V lost 0 bases and J lost 5 bases. The CDR3 DNA follows: TGTGCCAGCAGCGTAGCGCCGGGACAGACGAATAATTCACCCCTCCACTTT. Translation: CASSVAPGQTNNSPLHF.

This CDR3 reads CASSIPRQGTHNQPQHF. CDR3 sequence (DNA): TGTGCCAGTAGTATACCAAGGCAGGGGACCCACAATCAGCCCCAGCATTTT. The chain joins TRBV19 to TRBJ1-5, with D tentatively TRBD1 (6 bases). V was clipped by 2 bases and J by 3 bases, with 17 bases between them. The CDR3 has 17 residues. Germline-derived CDR1 and CDR2 are LNHDA and SQIVND (reference sequence). The entire variable domain, with the rest obtained from reference TRBV19 and TRBJ1-5, is as follows: DGGITQSPKYLFRKEGQNVTLSCEQNLNHDAMYWYRQDPGQGLRLIYYSQIVNDFQKGDIAEGYSVSREKKESFPLTVTSAQKNPTAFYLCASSIPRQGTHNQPQHFGDGTRLSIL.

The V gene is TRBV15, the J gene TRBJ1-5, with 7 bases lining up with TRBD1. V shed 8 bases, J shed 9 bases, and the junction held 13 bases outside the gene matches. The CDR3 totals 14 residues. Germline V CDR1 and CDR2: LNHNV, YYDKDF (reference sequence). CDR3 in DNA: TGTGCCACCGGCGGGGACAGCACCTTTCGGCCCCAGCATTTT. This gives the protein CATGGDSTFRPQHF.

The chain links TRBV7-3 to TRBJ2-3; D is unclear. The V end lost 5 bases, the J end lost 3 bases, and 9 bases lay between the germline ends. CDR1 and CDR2 from the germline V gene are SGHTA and FQGTGA. CDR3 length: 13 amino acids. This chain's CDR3 is CASSELSTDTQYF. CDR3 nucleotides: TGTGCCAGCAGCGAACTTAGTACAGATACGCAGTATTTT.